This T cell receptor (beta chain) was sequenced for a study of T cells after yellow fever vaccination (dated by TCRdb to between 2018 and 2021). Concerning the study at large: Libraries from fractions with low cell numbers were prepared with the SMART-Seq v4 Ultra Low Input RNA kit. To follow T-cell clones before and after both primary and booster YFV17D yellow fever vaccination, bulk TCR alpha and beta repertoires underwent longitudinal sequencing. Two healthy male donors, one aged 18 to 29 and one aged 30 to 40 years, were included in the cohort. Bulk PBMC replicates and cell subsets were isolated from blood drawn at multiple timepoints before and after both primary and secondary immunization.

V and J lose 0 bases and 9 bases, and a span of 10 bases separates them. According to the germline V gene, CDR1 reads SGDLS and CDR2 reads YYNGEE. CDR3 length: 13 amino acids, cysteine to phenylalanine. Here the CDR3 DNA is all that survives: 39 bases in frame from base 1. Overall study results and their limits: A small fraction of clonotypes showed up in both the CD4 and CD8 compartments, probably as a result of convergent recombination. FACS-sorted repertoires could contain abundant contaminating clonotypes from the bulk population, so computational filtering was required. The study included only a couple of donors, which limits how far the findings can be generalized. Most clones expanded after primary vaccination were re-detected after the booster (around 96% of CD4 and approximately 85% of CD8), suggesting broad memory maintenance. The secondary T-cell response was found to be weaker but faster than the primary response, with a peak reached on day 5 rather than on day 15.

Per the publication, the treatment or condition label means: live attenuated yellow fever vaccine strain. At each blood-draw timepoint, two biological replicates of bulk PBMCs were obtained. A standard Ficoll-Paque protocol was used to isolate PBMCs from peripheral blood. TriZol was used to extract RNA from bulk PBMCs, from CD4 and CD8 fractions, and from dextramer-positive and dextramer-negative fractions. Worth noting for this clonotype: Its antigen target is currently unknown. Per-nucleotide qualities are absent, and no much larger clonotype sits a single base away.

TCR cDNA was made using 5'RACE template switching, a step that added a universal primer site and unique molecular identifiers. cDNA synthesis was primed from both the TCR alpha and TCR beta constant segments. Two PCR steps were used to amplify libraries, with sample barcodes and sequencing adapters being added in the second step. Sequencing of libraries was done on Illumina HiSeq 2500 (2x100 bp) or NovaSeq (2x150 bp). From the authors' description of their analysis: MIGEC handled demultiplexing of reads and collapsing into UMI consensus sequences, while MiXCR performed V(D)J alignment. Vaccine-responding clonotypes were identified with edgeR using replicate PBMC samples, with FDR below 0.01 and a log2 fold change above 5 up to day 15 being required. Each bulk clonotype was labeled CD4 or CD8 based on which sequenced repertoire, CD4 or CD8, contained the clonotype at higher abundance. TCRdb reanalyzed the raw reads on its own, using fastp at Q25 for trimming and MiXCR for clone calling, and kept in-frame beta chains. Entries that share a CDR3 protein sequence are merged under the most common genes and DNA. The V and J calls shown here were made by TCRdb, not taken from the authors' results. This sample gives a few hundred thousand distinct CDR3 sequences in total; around 16% of them show up just once. The ten largest clones capture 17% of the sample.

Sequencing used PBMCs, obtained about 5 days after the first yellow fever vaccination. This sequence uses TRBV9 and TRBJ2-1, with a tentative D call of TRBD1 or TRBD2, each matching 6 bases. This clonotype was obtained from a man aged 18 to 29 who received the YFV17D yellow fever vaccine. The DNA sequence follows: TGTGCCAGCAGCGTAGCGGGGGCGGGTGAGCAGTTCTTC. Its amino acids are CASSVAGAGEQFF.